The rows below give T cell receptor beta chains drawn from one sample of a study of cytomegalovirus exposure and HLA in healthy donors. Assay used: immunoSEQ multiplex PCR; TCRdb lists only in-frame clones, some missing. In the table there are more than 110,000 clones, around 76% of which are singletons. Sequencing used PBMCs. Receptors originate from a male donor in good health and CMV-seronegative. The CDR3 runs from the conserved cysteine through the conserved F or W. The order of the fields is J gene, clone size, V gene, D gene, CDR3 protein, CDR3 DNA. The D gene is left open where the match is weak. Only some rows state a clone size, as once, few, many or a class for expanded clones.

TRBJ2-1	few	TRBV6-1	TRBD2	CASSPGTSGANEQFF	TGTGCCAGCAGCCCCGGGACTAGCGGGGCCAATGAGCAGTTCTTC
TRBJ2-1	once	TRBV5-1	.	CASSVGGKVDEQFF	TGCGCCAGCAGCGTAGGCGGGAAGGTCGATGAGCAGTTCTTC
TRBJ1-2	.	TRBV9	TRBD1	CASSVQGVNYGYTF	TGTGCCAGCAGCGTACAGGGGGTCAACTATGGCTACACCTTC
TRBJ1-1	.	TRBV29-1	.	CSVERRLKNTEAFF	TGCAGCGTTGAGAGGCGGCTAAAGAACACTGAAGCTTTCTTT
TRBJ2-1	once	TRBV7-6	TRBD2	CASSSLAGGPYEQFF	TGTGCCAGCAGCTCCCTAGCGGGGGGGCCTTATGAGCAGTTCTTC
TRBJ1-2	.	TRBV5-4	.	CAIQTGYGYTF	TGTGCCATACAAACAGGGTATGGCTACACCTTC
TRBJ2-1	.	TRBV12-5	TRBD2	CASGSPGVSSGGLEQFF	TGTGCTAGTGGTTCCCCCGGGGTGTCTAGCGGGGGCTTAGAGCAGTTCTTC
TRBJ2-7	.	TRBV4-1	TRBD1	CASKLSTGTAKDYEQYF	TGCGCCAGCAAGCTATCGACCGGGACAGCGAAAGACTACGAGCAGTACTTC
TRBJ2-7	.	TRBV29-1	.	CSVEKGSATYEQYF	TGCAGCGTTGAAAAGGGTAGCGCCACCTACGAGCAGTACTTC
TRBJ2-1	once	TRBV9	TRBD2	CASSTIAGVGYNEQFF	TGTGCCAGCAGCACTATAGCGGGAGTAGGGTACAATGAGCAGTTCTTC
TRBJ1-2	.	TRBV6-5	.	CASSYGQEYGYTF	TGTGCCAGCAGTTACGGGCAGGAATATGGCTACACCTTC
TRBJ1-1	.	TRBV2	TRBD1	CASQQGIVTEAFF	TGTGCCAGCCAACAGGGGATAGTCACTGAAGCTTTCTTT
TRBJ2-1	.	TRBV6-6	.	CASSYVQRQDNEQFF	TGTGCCAGCAGTTACGTCCAACGGCAGGACAATGAGCAGTTCTTC
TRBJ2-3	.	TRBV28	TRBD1	CASSLGTGATDTQYF	TGTGCCAGCAGTTTAGGGACAGGGGCCACAGATACGCAGTATTTT
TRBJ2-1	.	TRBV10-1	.	CASSESWNRGIAEQFF	TGCGCCAGCAGTGAGTCTTGGAATCGGGGTATTGCTGAGCAGTTCTTC
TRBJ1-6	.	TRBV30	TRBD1	CASGQGDSSPLHF	TGTGCCTCCGGACAGGGAGATTCTTCGCCCCTCCACTTT
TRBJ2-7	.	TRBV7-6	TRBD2	CASSLTASGGITWGEQYF	TGTGCCAGCAGCTTAACGGCTAGCGGGGGGATAACTTGGGGCGAGCAGTACTTC
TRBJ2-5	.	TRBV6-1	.	CASSAQGQETQYF	TGTGCCAGCAGTGCGCAGGGCCAAGAGACCCAGTACTTC
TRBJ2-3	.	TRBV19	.	CASSVTDTQYF	TGTGCCAGTAGCGTCACAGATACGCAGTATTTT
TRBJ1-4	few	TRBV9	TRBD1	CASSVETGTGGEKLFF	TGTGCCAGCAGCGTAGAGACCGGGACAGGCGGGGAAAAACTGTTTTTT
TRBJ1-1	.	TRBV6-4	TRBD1	CASSEDRQNTEAFF	TGTGCCAGCAGCGAGGACAGGCAGAACACTGAAGCTTTCTTT
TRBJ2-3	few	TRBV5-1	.	CASSLGLASIFTDTQYF	TGCGCCAGCAGCTTGGGGCTAGCGAGTATCTTCACAGATACGCAGTATTTT
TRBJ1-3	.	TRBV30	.	CAWSGRSGNTIYF	TGTGCCTGGAGTGGGAGATCTGGAAACACCATATATTTT
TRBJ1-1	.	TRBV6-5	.	CASSYSNLNTEAFF	TGTGCCAGCAGTTACTCCAATTTGAACACTGAAGCTTTCTTT
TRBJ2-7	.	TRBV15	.	CATSPTVISYEQYF	TGTGCCACCAGTCCGACAGTGATCTCCTACGAGCAGTACTTC
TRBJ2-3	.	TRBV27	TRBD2	CASSLSGPPTDTQYF	TGTGCCAGCAGTCTTAGCGGGCCCCCCACAGATACGCAGTATTTT
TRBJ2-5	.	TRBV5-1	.	CASSLNRVGETQYF	TGCGCCAGCAGCTTGAACAGGGTGGGGGAGACCCAGTACTTC
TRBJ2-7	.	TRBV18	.	CASSPLGFSYEQYF	TGTGCCAGCTCACCCCTCGGGTTTTCCTACGAGCAGTACTTC
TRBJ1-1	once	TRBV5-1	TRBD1	CASSLWDRSFLNTEAFF	TGCGCCAGCAGCTTGTGGGACAGATCCTTCTTGAACACTGAAGCTTTCTTT
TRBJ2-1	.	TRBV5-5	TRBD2	CASSLEERGFHNEQFF	TGTGCCAGCAGCTTGGAGGAGCGGGGGTTTCACAATGAGCAGTTCTTC
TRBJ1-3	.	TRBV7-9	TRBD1	CASSPNSGGNTIYF	TGTGCCAGCAGCCCCAATTCAGGGGGGAACACCATATATTTT
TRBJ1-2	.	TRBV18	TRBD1	CASSPGTGYGYTF	TGTGCCAGCTCACCGGGGACAGGGTATGGCTACACCTTC
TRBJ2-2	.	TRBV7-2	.	CASSLTNTGELFF	TGTGCCAGCAGCTTAACAAACACCGGGGAGCTGTTTTTT
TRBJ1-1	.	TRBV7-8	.	CASSLRGRGKVNTEAFF	TGTGCCAGCAGCTTAAGGGGCAGGGGAAAGGTGAACACTGAAGCTTTCTTT
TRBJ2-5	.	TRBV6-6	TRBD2	CASSPAGLGVETQYF	TGTGCCAGCAGTCCGGCCGGACTAGGCGTGGAGACCCAGTACTTC
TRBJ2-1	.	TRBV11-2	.	CASSFWTRSSYNEQFF	TGTGCCAGCAGCTTCTGGACAAGGAGCTCCTACAATGAGCAGTTCTTC
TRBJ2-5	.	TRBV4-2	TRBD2	CASSQEGGGGFETQYF	TGTGCCAGCAGCCAAGAAGGCGGGGGGGGCTTTGAGACCCAGTACTTC
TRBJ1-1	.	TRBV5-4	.	CASSLKGYTEAFF	TGTGCCAGCAGCTTGAAGGGGTACACTGAAGCTTTCTTT
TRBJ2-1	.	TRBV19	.	CASNSGGAVNEQFF	TGTGCCAGTAACAGCGGCGGGGCGGTCAATGAGCAGTTCTTC
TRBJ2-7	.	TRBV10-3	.	CAISERDSAYEQYF	TGTGCCATCAGTGAGAGAGACTCCGCCTACGAGCAGTACTTC
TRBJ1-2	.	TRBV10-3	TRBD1	CAISEPTGEGGYTF	TGTGCCATCAGTGAGCCGACAGGGGAGGGTGGCTACACCTTC
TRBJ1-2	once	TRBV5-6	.	CASSRVRGQGYTF	TGTGCCAGCAGCCGGGTCCGCGGGCAAGGCTACACCTTC
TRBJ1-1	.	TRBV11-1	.	CASSTWTEGAFF	TGTGCCAGCAGCACCTGGACGGAGGGAGCTTTCTTT
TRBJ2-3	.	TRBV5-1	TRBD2	CASSLALAGGTQYF	TGCGCCAGCAGCTTGGCCCTAGCGGGGGGCACGCAGTATTTT